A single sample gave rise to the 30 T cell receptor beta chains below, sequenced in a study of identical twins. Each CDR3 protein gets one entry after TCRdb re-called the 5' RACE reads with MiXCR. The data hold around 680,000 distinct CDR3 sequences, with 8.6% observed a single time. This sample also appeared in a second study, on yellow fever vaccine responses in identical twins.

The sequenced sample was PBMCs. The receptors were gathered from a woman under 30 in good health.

CDR3 sequence (DNA): TGTGCCAGCAGCCGCGACCCGACAGTCAGGGTGTACTTC. This encodes CASSRDPTVRVYF. This chain joins TRBV27 and TRBJ2-7; D is perhaps TRBD1 (5 bases). The V end was cut by 6 bases, the J end by 12 bases, with 21 bases between. The CDR3 has 13 residues. CDR1 and CDR2 (germline): MNHEY, SMNVEV (reference sequence).

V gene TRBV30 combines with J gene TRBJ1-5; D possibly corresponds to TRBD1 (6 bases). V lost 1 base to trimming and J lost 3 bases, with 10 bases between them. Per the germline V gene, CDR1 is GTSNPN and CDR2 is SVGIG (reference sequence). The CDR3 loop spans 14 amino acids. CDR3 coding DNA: TGTGCCTGGAGTGCTACAGGGATCAATCAGCCCCAGCATTTT. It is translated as CAWSATGINQPQHF.

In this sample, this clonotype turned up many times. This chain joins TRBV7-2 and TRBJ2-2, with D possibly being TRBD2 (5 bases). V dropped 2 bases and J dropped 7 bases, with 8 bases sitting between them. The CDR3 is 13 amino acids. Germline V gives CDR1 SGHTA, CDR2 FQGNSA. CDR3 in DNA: TGTGCCAGCAGCTTAAACGGAGGCGGGGAGCTGTTTTTT. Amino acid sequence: CASSLNGGGELFF. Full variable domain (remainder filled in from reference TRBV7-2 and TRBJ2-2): GAGVSQSPSNKVTEKGKDVELRCDPISGHTALYWYRQSLGQGLEFLIYFQGNSAPDKSGLPSDRFSAERTGGSVSTLTIQRTQQEDSAVYLCASSLNGGGELFFGEGSRLTVL.

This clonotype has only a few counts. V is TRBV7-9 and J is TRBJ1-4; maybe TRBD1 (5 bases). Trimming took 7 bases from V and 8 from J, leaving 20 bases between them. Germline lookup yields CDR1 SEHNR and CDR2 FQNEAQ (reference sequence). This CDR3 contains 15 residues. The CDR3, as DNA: TGTGCCAGCACCCAGACGGGCTATCCAGGGGAAAAACTGTTTTTT. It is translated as CASTQTGYPGEKLFF.

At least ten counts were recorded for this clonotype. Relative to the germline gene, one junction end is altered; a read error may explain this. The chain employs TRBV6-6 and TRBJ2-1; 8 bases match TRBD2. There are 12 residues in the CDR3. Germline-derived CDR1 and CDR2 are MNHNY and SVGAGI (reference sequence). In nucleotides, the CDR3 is TGCTCGTCGGGAGGGAACTACAATGAGCAGTTCTTC. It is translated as CSSGGNYNEQFF.

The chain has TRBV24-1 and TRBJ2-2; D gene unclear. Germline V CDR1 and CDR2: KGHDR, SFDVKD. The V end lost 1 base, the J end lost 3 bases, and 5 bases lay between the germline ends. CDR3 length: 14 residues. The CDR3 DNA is TGTGCCACCAGTGATTTCACGGACACCGGGGAGCTGTTTTTT. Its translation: CATSDFTDTGELFF.

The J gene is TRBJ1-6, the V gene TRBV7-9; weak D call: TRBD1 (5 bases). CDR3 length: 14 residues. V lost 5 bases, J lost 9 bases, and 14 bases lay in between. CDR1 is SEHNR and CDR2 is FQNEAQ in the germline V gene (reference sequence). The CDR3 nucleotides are TGTGCCAGCAGCCCCAAGGGGCTGGGTTCACCCCTCCACTTT. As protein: CASSPKGLGSPLHF.

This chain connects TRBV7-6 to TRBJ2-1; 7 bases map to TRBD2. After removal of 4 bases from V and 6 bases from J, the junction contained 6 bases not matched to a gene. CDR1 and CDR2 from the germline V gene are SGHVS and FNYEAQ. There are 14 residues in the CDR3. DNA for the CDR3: TGTGCCAGCAGCTCCGGACTAGTGATCAATGAGCAGTTCTTC. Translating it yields CASSSGLVINEQFF.

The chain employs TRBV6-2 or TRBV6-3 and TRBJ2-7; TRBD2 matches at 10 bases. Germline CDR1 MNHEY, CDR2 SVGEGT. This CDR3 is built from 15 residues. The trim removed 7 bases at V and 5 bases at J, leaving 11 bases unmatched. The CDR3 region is CASNQAGGPSHEQYF. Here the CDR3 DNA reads TGTGCCAGCAACCAAGCGGGAGGGCCTAGCCACGAGCAGTACTTC.

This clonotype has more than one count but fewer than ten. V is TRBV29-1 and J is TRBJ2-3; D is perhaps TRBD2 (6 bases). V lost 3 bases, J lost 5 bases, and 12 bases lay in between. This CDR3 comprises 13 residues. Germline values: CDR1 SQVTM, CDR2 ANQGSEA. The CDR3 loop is CSVEGGAGDTQYF. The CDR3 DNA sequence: TGCAGCGTTGAGGGCGGGGCGGGAGATACGCAGTATTTT.

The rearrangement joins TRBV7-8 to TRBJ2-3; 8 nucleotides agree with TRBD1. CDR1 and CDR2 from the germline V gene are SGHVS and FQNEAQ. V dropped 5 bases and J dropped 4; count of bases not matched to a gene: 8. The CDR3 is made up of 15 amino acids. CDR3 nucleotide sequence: TGTGCCAGCAGCGCTCGGACAGGGCTAGCAGATACGCAGTATTTT. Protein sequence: CASSARTGLADTQYF.

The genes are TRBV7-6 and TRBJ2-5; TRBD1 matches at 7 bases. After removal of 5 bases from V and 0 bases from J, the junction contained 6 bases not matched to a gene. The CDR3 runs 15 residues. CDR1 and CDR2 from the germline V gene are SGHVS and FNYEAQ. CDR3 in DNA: TGTGCCAGCAGCCGGACAGGAGAGTACCAAGAGACCCAGTACTTC. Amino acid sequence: CASSRTGEYQETQYF.

The CDR3: CASSLEGQGAKDTEAFF. The CDR3 region has the DNA TGCGCCAGCAGCTTGGAGGGACAGGGGGCGAAGGACACTGAAGCTTTCTTT. V and J are TRBV5-1 and TRBJ1-1; 12 bases match TRBD1. CDR1 is SGHRS and CDR2 is YFSETQ in the germline V gene. V trimming: 0 bases; J trimming: 3 bases; junction bases outside the gene matches: 6. The CDR3 sequence is 17 residues long.

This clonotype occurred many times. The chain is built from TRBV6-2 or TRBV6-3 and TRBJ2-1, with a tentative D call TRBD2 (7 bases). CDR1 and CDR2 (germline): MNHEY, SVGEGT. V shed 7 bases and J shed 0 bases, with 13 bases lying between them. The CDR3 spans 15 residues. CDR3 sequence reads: CASMGAGASYNEQFF. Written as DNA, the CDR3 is TGTGCCAGCATGGGGGCGGGAGCCTCCTACAATGAGCAGTTCTTC.

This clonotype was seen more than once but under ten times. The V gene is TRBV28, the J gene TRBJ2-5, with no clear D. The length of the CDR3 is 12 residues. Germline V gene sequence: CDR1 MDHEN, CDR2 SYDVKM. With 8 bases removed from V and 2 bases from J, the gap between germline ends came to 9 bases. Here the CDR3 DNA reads TGTGCCAGCCATACGCCGCAAGAGACCCAGTACTTC. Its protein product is CASHTPQETQYF.

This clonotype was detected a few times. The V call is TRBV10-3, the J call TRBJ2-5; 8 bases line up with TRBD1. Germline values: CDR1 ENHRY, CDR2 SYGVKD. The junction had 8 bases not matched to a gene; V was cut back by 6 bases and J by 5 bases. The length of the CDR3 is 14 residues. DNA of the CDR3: TGTGCCATCAGCCCGACAGGGGAGAGCGAGACCCAGTACTTC. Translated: CAISPTGESETQYF.

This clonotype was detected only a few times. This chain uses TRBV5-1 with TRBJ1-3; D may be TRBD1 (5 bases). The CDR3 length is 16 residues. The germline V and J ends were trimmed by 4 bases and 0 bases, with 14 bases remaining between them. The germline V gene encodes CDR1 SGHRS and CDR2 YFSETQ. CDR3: CASSGDAMGSGNTIYF. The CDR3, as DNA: TGCGCCAGCAGCGGGGACGCAATGGGCTCTGGAAACACCATATATTTT.

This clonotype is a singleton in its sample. Here the CDR3 DNA reads TGTGCCAGCAGTGCCAAACGGGACCCCGGACCTAGCACAGATACGCAGTATTTT. Protein sequence: CASSAKRDPGPSTDTQYF. The V and J genes are TRBV2 and TRBJ2-3; D tentatively fits TRBD1 or TRBD2 (5 bases each). This CDR3 is 18 amino acids long. Germline lookup yields CDR1 SNHLY and CDR2 FYNNEI. The V gene lost 4 bases and the J gene lost 0 bases, with 20 bases spanning the gap.

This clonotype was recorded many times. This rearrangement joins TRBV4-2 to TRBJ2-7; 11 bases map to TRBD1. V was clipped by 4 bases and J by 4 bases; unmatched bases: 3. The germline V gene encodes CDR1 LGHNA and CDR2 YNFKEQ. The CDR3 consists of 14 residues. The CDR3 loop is CASSRRDRGYEQYF. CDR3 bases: TGTGCCAGCAGCCGCCGGGACAGGGGGTACGAGCAGTACTTC.

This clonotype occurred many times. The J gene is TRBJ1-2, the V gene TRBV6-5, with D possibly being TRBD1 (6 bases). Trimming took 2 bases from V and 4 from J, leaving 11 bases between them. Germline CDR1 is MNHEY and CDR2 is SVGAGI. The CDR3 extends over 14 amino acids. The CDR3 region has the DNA TGTGCCAGCAGTTACCCAGGGGCTGGCTATGGCTACACCTTC. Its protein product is CASSYPGAGYGYTF.

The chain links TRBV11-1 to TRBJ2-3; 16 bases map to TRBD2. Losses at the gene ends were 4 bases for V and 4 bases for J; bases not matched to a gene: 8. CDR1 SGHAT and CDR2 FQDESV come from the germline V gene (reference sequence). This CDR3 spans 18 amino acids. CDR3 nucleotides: TGTGCCAGCAGCTCGGGACTAGCGGGGGGGAACCAAGCAGATACGCAGTATTTT. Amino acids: CASSSGLAGGNQADTQYF. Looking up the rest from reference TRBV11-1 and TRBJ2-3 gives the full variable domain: EAEVAQSPRYKITEKSQAVAFWCDPISGHATLYWYRQILGQGPELLVQFQDESVVDDSQLPKDRFSAERLKGVDSTLKIQPAELGDSAMYLCASSSGLAGGNQADTQYFGPGTRLTVL.

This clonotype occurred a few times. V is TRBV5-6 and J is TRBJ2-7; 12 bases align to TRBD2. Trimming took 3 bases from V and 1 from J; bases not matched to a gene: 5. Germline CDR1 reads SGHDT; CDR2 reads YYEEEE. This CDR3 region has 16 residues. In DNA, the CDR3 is TGTGCCAGCAGCTCGCGGACTAGCGGGATTTCCTACGAGCAGTACTTC. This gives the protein CASSSRTSGISYEQYF.

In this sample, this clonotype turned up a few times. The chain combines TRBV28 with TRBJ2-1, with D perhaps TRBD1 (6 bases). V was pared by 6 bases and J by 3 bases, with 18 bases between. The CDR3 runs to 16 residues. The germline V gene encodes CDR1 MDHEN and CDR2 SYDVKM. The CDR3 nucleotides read TGTGCCAGCAGCGAACGAACAGGGATTCTCTACAATGAGCAGTTCTTC. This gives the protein CASSERTGILYNEQFF.

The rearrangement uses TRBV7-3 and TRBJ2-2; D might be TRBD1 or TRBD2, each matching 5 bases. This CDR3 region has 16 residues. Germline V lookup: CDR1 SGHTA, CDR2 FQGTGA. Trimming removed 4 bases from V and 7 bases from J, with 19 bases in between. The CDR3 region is CASSYTGTKVSGELFF. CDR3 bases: TGTGCCAGCAGCTATACCGGGACGAAGGTCAGCGGGGAGCTGTTTTTT.

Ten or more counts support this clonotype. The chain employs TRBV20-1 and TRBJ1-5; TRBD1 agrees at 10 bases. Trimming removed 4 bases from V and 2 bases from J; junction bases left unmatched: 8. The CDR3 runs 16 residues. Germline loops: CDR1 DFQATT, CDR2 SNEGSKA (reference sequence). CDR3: CSAIGDRGMGNQPQHF. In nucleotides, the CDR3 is TGCAGTGCTATTGGGGACAGGGGTATGGGCAATCAGCCCCAGCATTTT.

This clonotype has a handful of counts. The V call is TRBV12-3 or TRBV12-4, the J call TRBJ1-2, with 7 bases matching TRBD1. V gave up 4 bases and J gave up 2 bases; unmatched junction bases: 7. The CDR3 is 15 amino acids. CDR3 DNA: TGTGCCAGCAGTTCCACGACAGGGACGAACTATGGCTACACCTTC. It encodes CASSSTTGTNYGYTF.

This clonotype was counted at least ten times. CDR3 sequence reads: CASSLGTTNEKLFF. The CDR3 DNA sequence: TGTGCCAGCAGCTTAGGGACAACTAATGAAAAACTGTTTTTT. This rearrangement joins TRBV7-6 to TRBJ1-4, with D unresolved. The CDR3 is 14 amino acids. Germline V gives CDR1 SGHVS, CDR2 FNYEAQ. V lost 1 base and J lost 0, with 3 bases in between.

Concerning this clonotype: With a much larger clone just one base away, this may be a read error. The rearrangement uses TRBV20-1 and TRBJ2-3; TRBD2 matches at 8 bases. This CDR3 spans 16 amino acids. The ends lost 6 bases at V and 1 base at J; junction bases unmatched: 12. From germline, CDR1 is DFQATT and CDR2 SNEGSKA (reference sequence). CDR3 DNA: TGCAGTGCCGATTTTAGCGGGGATAGAGGCACAGATACGCAGTATTTT. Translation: CSADFSGDRGTDTQYF.

The CDR3 sequence: CASKLDPLGGKETQYF. The CDR3, as DNA: TGTGCCAGCAAATTAGACCCTCTAGGGGGTAAAGAGACCCAGTACTTC. The chain has TRBV5-4 and TRBJ2-5; TRBD1 is a possible D gene (6 bases). Germline V gene sequence: CDR1 SGHNT, CDR2 YYREEE (reference sequence). The V and J ends lost 6 bases and 3 bases respectively, with 21 bases between them. The CDR3 sequence is 16 residues long. Full variable domain (missing parts from reference TRBV5-4 and TRBJ2-5): ETGVTQSPTHLIKTRGQQVTLRCSSQSGHNTVSWYQQALGQGPQFIFQYYREEENGRGNFPPRFSGLQFPNYSSELNVNALELDDSALYLCASKLDPLGGKETQYFGPGTRLLVL.

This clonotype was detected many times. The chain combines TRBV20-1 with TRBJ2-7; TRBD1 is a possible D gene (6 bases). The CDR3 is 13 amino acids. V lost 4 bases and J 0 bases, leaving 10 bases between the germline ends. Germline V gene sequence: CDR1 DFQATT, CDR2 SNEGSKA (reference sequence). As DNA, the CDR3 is TGCAGTGCTACTACAGGGAGCTCCTACGAGCAGTACTTC. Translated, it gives CSATTGSSYEQYF.